The present T cell receptor beta chain was sequenced within a study of shared clonotypes between healthy human individuals. Profiling relied on immunoSEQ multiplex PCR, and the TCRdb table lists in-frame clones only, not all of them. The sample yields around 720,000 clones, around three quarters seen once. The CDR3 has 13 amino acids. Looked up from germline, CDR1 is SQVTM and CDR2 is ANQGSEA. Trimming shortened V by 5 bases and J by 8 bases, and 16 bases separated the two germline ends. This chain connects TRBV29-1 to TRBJ1-5, with D perhaps TRBD1 (6 bases). The sequence came from a woman younger than 45 in good health. Sequenced input: memory CD4+ T cells sorted from blood. Subset: CD45RA-negative fraction. CDR3 residues: CSVLRRGDEPQHF. CDR3 in DNA: TGCAGCGTTCTGCGCAGGGGAGATGAGCCCCAGCATTTT. The variable domain in full, completed from reference TRBV29-1 and TRBJ1-5, reads SAVISQKPSRDICQRGTSLTIQCQVDSQVTMMFWYRQQPGQSLTLIATANQGSEATYESGFVIDKFPISRPNLTFSTLTVSNMSPEDSSIYLCSVLRRGDEPQHFGDGTRLSIL.